This T cell receptor beta chain was documented in a study of shared clonotypes between healthy human individuals. General study points: Investigators collected only blood, and repertoires in tissues likely differ.

About this clone itself: Its antigen is not identified.

Losses at the gene ends were 4 bases for V and 1 base for J; bases not matched to a gene: 6. The CDR3 is 15 residues long. Germline V CDR1 and CDR2: SGHRS, YFSETQ. Sequencing used immunoSEQ multiplex PCR; TCRdb keeps in-frame clones, though not all of them. The sample carries about 490,000 clones, 65% to 85% recorded once. V is TRBV5-1 and J is TRBJ1-1; the match to TRBD1 covers 8 bases. Sequenced: PBMCs. The origin of this receptor is a woman aged 40 to 50 in good health. Some clones in this sample may be carry-over from other donors' samples. DNA for the CDR3: TGCGCCAGCAGCCAACAGGGGGGGCGGAACACTGAAGCTTTCTTT. Protein sequence: CASSQQGGRNTEAFF.